This T cell receptor (beta chain) was documented in a study of T-cell memory formation after mild COVID-19. Trimming took 5 bases from V and 7 from J; bases not matched to a gene: 7. The germline CDR1 and CDR2 sequences are MDHEN and SYDVKM. The CDR3 is 14 residues long. A few counts support this clonotype. Antigen specificity is unknown. Findings of the study overall: Among CD4+ contracting clones, most were CM and EM, and CD8+ ones EMRA. CD4/CD8 balance held among clones contracting day 15 to 85, and later expanders leaned CD4+.

TCRdb used MiXCR to reprocess the 5' RACE reads, holding one entry per CDR3 protein. Among around 300,000 distinct CDR3 sequences listed, more than 15% were seen once. The sequenced material came from PBMCs or a T cell subset sorted from them (not recorded which). The clonotype was recovered from a young man who had mild COVID-19 (a few samples of this study predate the infection). Cell type and time point are not known. V is TRBV28 and J is TRBJ1-5; 8 nucleotides align to TRBD1. The CDR3 spells CASSTGQGAQPQHF. As DNA, the CDR3 is TGTGCCAGCAGTACTGGACAGGGTGCACAGCCCCAGCATTTT.